One and the same sample provided the 9 T cell receptor beta chains below, sequenced in a study of blood T cell repertoires in COVID-19. The assay was immunoSEQ multiplex PCR, and TCRdb's table has in-frame clones only and misses some. Among over 110,000 clones, about 79% were seen once, and the ten largest hold around 9.6%. Sequenced material: peripheral blood. The source of these receptors is a man between 60 and 70 years old with active or convalescent COVID-19.

Worth noting for this clone: This sample also contains other DNA sequences that code for the same CDR3. J is TRBJ1-5 and V is TRBV5-1; TRBD1 matches at 8 bases. Per germline, CDR1 SGHRS and CDR2 YFSETQ. The CDR3 has 15 amino acids. V was pared by 2 bases and J by 4 bases, with 5 bases of the junction left unmatched. The chain's CDR3 is CASSLDRGANQPQHF. The CDR3 region has the DNA TGCGCCAGCAGCTTAGACAGGGGTGCAAATCAGCCCCAGCATTTT. Using reference TRBV5-1 and TRBJ1-5 for the parts outside the CDR3, the full variable domain is KAGVTQTPRYLIKTRGQQVTLSCSPISGHRSVSWYQQTPGQGLQFLFEYFSETQRNKGNFPGRFSGRQFSNSRSEMNVSTLELGDSALYLCASSLDRGANQPQHFGDGTRLSIL.

This clone was found once. V usage is TRBV19 and J usage is TRBJ2-7; the match to TRBD1 covers 8 bases. The CDR3 loop spans 15 amino acids. Germline trimming cut 3 bases from V and 0 bases from J; bases unmatched to any gene: 4. CDR1 LNHDA and CDR2 SQIVND come from the germline V gene (reference sequence). In nucleotides, the CDR3 is TGTGCCAGTAGTATTCGGACAGGGTCCTCCTACGAGCAGTACTTC. Protein product: CASSIRTGSSYEQYF.

This clone was counted between two and nine times. V gene TRBV5-6 combines with J gene TRBJ1-5; D remains ambiguous. CDR1 and CDR2 (germline): SGHDT, YYEEEE. CDR3 length: 14 amino acids. Between the trimmed V and J ends, which lost 4 bases and 5 bases, there was a span of 13 bases. Written as DNA, the CDR3 is TGTGCCAGCAGCCGCCCGGGAATCGATCAGCCCCAGCATTTT. This codes for CASSRPGIDQPQHF.

In this sample, this clone turned up a few times. This chain links TRBV11-3 with TRBJ1-1, with a possible D match to TRBD1 (5 bases). The CDR3 length is 12 residues. V lost 3 bases to trimming and J lost 7 bases, with 9 bases between them. The V gene's germline CDR1 is SGHNT and CDR2 YENEEA. The CDR3 nucleotides read TGTGCCAGCAGCTTCTGGGGCGGTGAAGCTTTCTTT. As protein: CASSFWGGEAFF.

This clone was seen only a few times. The rearrangement links TRBV7-2 to TRBJ2-1; 7 bases match TRBD2. Unmatched junction bases numbered 10, after V lost 7 bases and J lost 4 bases. Germline lookup yields CDR1 SGHTA and CDR2 FQGNSA. This CDR3 spans 15 amino acids. CDR3 amino acids: CASTLTASGYNEQFF. The CDR3 region has the DNA TGTGCCAGCACCCTAACGGCTAGCGGATACAATGAGCAGTTCTTC.

The gene calls are TRBV21-1 and TRBJ2-7; the table's TRBD1 call for D was not verified on the DNA. TRBV21-1 is termed a pseudogene. This CDR3 is built from 15 residues. The CDR3 region has the DNA TGTGCCAGCAGCAAACTTAGACAGGGTGGCTACGAGCAGTACGTC. It codes for CASSKLRQGGYEQYV.

This sequence joins TRBV7-9 and TRBJ1-3; D possibly corresponds to TRBD1 (5 bases). The CDR3 length is 17 residues. The V end lost 4 bases, the J end lost 4 bases, and 20 bases lay between the germline ends. Looked up from germline, CDR1 is SEHNR and CDR2 is FQNEAQ (reference sequence). The CDR3 bases are TGTGCCAGCAGCTCCTATCCCCGGGAGGGACCCGGAAACACCATATATTTT. This encodes CASSSYPREGPGNTIYF.

The gene calls are TRBV7-9 and TRBJ1-2; 8 nucleotides line up with TRBD1. Unmatched junction bases numbered 8, after V lost 4 bases and J lost 4 bases. Germline V CDR1 and CDR2: SEHNR, FQNEAQ (reference sequence). The CDR3 is 15 amino acids. This CDR3 reads CASSSTTGDAYGYTF. In nucleotides, the CDR3 is TGTGCCAGCAGCTCAACGACAGGGGACGCCTATGGCTACACCTTC.

The V and J genes are TRBV25-1 and TRBJ2-3, with TRBD2 matching over 13 bases. Trimming took 1 base from V and 5 from J; bases not matched to a gene: 6. Germline V gene lookup returns CDR1 MGHDK and CDR2 SYGVNS. The CDR3 consists of 17 residues. CDR3 region: CASSEWGLAGSKDTQYF. CDR3 DNA: TGTGCCAGCAGTGAATGGGGACTAGCGGGGTCAAAAGATACGCAGTATTTT.